These 23 T cell receptor beta chains were all obtained from the same sample, sequenced in a study of shared clonotypes between healthy human individuals. This table comes from immunoSEQ multiplex PCR, and its TCRdb copy is limited to in-frame clones, with some not included. Altogether 2,500,000 or so clones are present, approximately 94% being singletons, with the ten largest covering roughly 0.15%. The sequencing sample was made of naive CD4+ T cells sorted from blood. Subset reported: CD45RA+ positively selected. The receptor source for this set is a man between 18 and 35 years old in good health.

The V call is TRBV4-2, the J call TRBJ1-3; the D is unclear. Germline CDR1 and CDR2: LGHNA and YNFKEQ. This CDR3 region has 16 residues. Trimming took off 2 bases at V and 7 bases at J, with 18 bases between the two ends. This chain's CDR3 is CASSQPRTGSGNTIYF. The CDR3 DNA reads TGTGCCAGCAGCCAACCACGGACCGGGAGTGGGAACACCATATATTTT.

In its sample, this clone was seen once. The J gene is TRBJ1-4, the V gene TRBV27; weak D call: TRBD1 (5 bases). The CDR3 has 15 residues. V shed 5 bases and J shed 4 bases, with 14 bases lying between them. In germline, CDR1 is MNHEY, CDR2 SMNVEV (reference sequence). Here the CDR3 reads CASSKYDGGNEKLFF. The CDR3 nucleotides are TGTGCCAGCAGTAAATACGACGGGGGTAATGAAAAACTGTTTTTT.

The gene calls are TRBV25-1 and TRBJ2-5; 9 positions match TRBD1. The V and J ends lost 7 bases and 5 bases, in that order; junction bases with no gene match: 8. CDR3 length equals 14 residues. Germline V gene data show CDR1 as MGHDK and CDR2 as SYGVNS. This CDR3 is CASIPTGGFETQYF. CDR3 sequence (DNA): TGTGCCAGCATCCCCACAGGGGGCTTTGAGACCCAGTACTTC.

The rearrangement links TRBV18 to TRBJ2-5; 14 nucleotides align to TRBD2. V lost 4 bases to trimming and J lost 5 bases; unmatched junction nucleotides: 9. Germline V gene lookup returns CDR1 KGHSH and CDR2 LQKENI. The CDR3 has 17 residues. The CDR3 coding sequence is TGTGCCAGCTCACTAGGACTAGCGGGAGGACCCCGGGAGACCCAGTACTTC. It specifies CASSLGLAGGPRETQYF.

The gene calls are TRBV10-3 and TRBJ2-3; D is possibly TRBD2 (6 bases). The V and J ends lost 4 bases and 3 bases respectively, with 11 bases between them. The V gene's germline CDR1 is ENHRY and CDR2 SYGVKD. This CDR3 region has 14 residues. CDR3 bases: TGTGCCATCAGTGGGGACCTAGCGACAGATACGCAGTATTTT. Amino acids: CAISGDLATDTQYF.

The V call is TRBV19, the J call TRBJ2-1; the D gene is possibly TRBD1 (5 bases). V shed 5 bases and J shed 4 bases, with 9 bases lying between them. Germline V lookup: CDR1 LNHDA, CDR2 SQIVND (reference sequence). This CDR3 contains 13 residues. The CDR3 DNA follows: TGTGCCAGTAGTGGGCAGGGATACAATGAGCAGTTCTTC. Translated, it gives CASSGQGYNEQFF.

The chain couples TRBV5-1 to TRBJ1-2; TRBD1 agrees at 7 bases. This CDR3 is 13 amino acids long. Per germline, CDR1 SGHRS and CDR2 YFSETQ. Losses at the gene ends were 0 bases for V and 6 bases for J; bases not matched to a gene: 2. DNA of the CDR3: TGCGCCAGCAGCTTGGAGAGGGGGCATGGCTACACCTTC. It encodes CASSLERGHGYTF.

The V and J genes are TRBV5-1 and TRBJ2-5; 7 positions match TRBD2. Germline lookup yields CDR1 SGHRS and CDR2 YFSETQ. V shed 4 bases and J 1 base; nucleotides not matched to a gene: 4. The CDR3 length is 14 residues. CDR3 protein: CASSQGLTQETQYF. CDR3 DNA: TGCGCCAGCAGCCAGGGACTAACCCAAGAGACCCAGTACTTC.

The chain links TRBV6-5 to TRBJ1-2, with 7 positions matching TRBD1. Germline V CDR1 and CDR2: MNHEY, SVGAGI. This CDR3 region has 15 residues. Germline trimming cut 2 bases from V and 4 bases from J; bases unmatched to any gene: 7. CDR3 sequence: CASSYGKGAPYGYTF. The DNA for the CDR3 is TGTGCCAGCAGTTACGGGAAGGGGGCTCCCTATGGCTACACCTTC.

Turning to this clone: The same CDR3 also results from other DNA sequences found in this sample. The J gene is TRBJ2-7, the V gene TRBV10-3; D is unresolved. With 6 bases removed from V and 0 bases from J, the gap between germline ends came to 3 bases. The CDR3 is 11 amino acids. Germline loops: CDR1 ENHRY, CDR2 SYGVKD. CDR3 sequence (DNA): TGTGCCATCAGGAGCTCCTACGAGCAGTACTTC. Translating it yields CAIRSSYEQYF.

This chain joins TRBV6-5 and TRBJ2-5; 7 positions match TRBD2. The germline CDR1 and CDR2 sequences are MNHEY and SVGAGI. The length of the CDR3 is 12 residues. The ends lost 5 bases at V and 6 bases at J; junction bases unmatched: 3. Here the CDR3 reads CASSTAGKTQYF. The CDR3 region has the DNA TGTGCCAGCAGTACAGCGGGAAAGACCCAGTACTTC.

This clone was seen a single time. The chain recombines TRBV19 with TRBJ1-5; TRBD1 agrees at 9 bases. Germline CDR1 LNHDA, CDR2 SQIVND (reference sequence). This CDR3 is built from 15 residues. After removal of 4 bases from V and 2 bases from J, the junction contained 3 bases not matched to a gene. CDR3 in DNA: TGTGCCAGTAGTAGTCGGGACAGGGGCAATCAGCCCCAGCATTTT. Translating gives CASSSRDRGNQPQHF.

The chain uses TRBV6-1 and TRBJ2-2, with D perhaps assigned TRBD1 or TRBD2 (5 bases each). V gave up 4 bases and J gave up 4 bases, with 16 bases separating them. CDR1 is MNHNS, CDR2 SASEGT, per germline. The CDR3 totals 16 residues. In nucleotides, the CDR3 is TGTGCCAGCAGTGCGGGGACCGGGGCGGGCACCGGGGAGCTGTTTTTT. Protein: CASSAGTGAGTGELFF.

This rearrangement joins TRBV19 to TRBJ2-3; no clear D gene. Germline V gene data show CDR1 as LNHDA and CDR2 as SQIVND (reference sequence). Trimming took off 6 bases at V and 5 bases at J, with 12 bases between the two ends. This CDR3 is 13 amino acids long. The CDR3: CASRPPWGDTQYF. CDR3 coding DNA: TGTGCCAGTAGACCGCCGTGGGGAGATACGCAGTATTTT.

The V gene is TRBV19, the J gene TRBJ1-6, with TRBD1 as a possible D gene (6 bases). Trimming shortened V by 6 bases and J by 10 bases, and 13 bases separated the two germline ends. This CDR3 is 13 amino acids long. Germline assignment: CDR1 LNHDA and CDR2 SQIVND (reference sequence). The CDR3 nucleotides read TGTGCCAGTAGCGCTCTCACAGGGTCACCCCTCCACTTT. Its translation: CASSALTGSPLHF.

This chain links TRBV19 with TRBJ2-5; 8 nucleotides agree with TRBD2. Germline CDR1 reads LNHDA; CDR2 reads SQIVND (reference sequence). This CDR3 has 15 residues. With V trimmed by 3 bases and J by 3 bases, 6 bases remained unmatched. CDR3 nucleotides: TGTGCCAGTAGTATCAGAGGCGGGGGGAAAGAGACCCAGTACTTC. Encoded protein: CASSIRGGGKETQYF.

The chain is built from TRBV19 and TRBJ2-1, with 11 bases identical to TRBD2. In germline, CDR1 is LNHDA, CDR2 SQIVND (reference sequence). V lost 2 bases to trimming and J lost 9 bases; unmatched junction nucleotides: 3. The CDR3 consists of 14 residues. CDR3 nucleotides: TGTGCCAGTAGTATAACTAGCGGGGGTCTTGAGCAGTTCTTC. Its translation: CASSITSGGLEQFF.

The V gene is TRBV7-8, the J gene TRBJ2-3; 7 nucleotides align to TRBD2. V was clipped by 2 bases and J by 3 bases; unmatched bases: 8. The CDR3 sequence is 16 residues long. Germline V gene lookup returns CDR1 SGHVS and CDR2 FQNEAQ. The CDR3: CASSLSGGEATDTQYF. In DNA form, the CDR3 reads TGTGCCAGCAGCTTATCTGGGGGGGAGGCTACAGATACGCAGTATTTT. The full variable domain, its missing parts supplied by reference TRBV7-8 and TRBJ2-3, is GAGVSQSPRYKVAKRGQDVALRCDPISGHVSLFWYQQALGQGPEFLTYFQNEAQLDKSGLPSDRFFAERPEGSVSTLKIQRTQQEDSAVYLCASSLSGGEATDTQYFGPGTRLTVL.

The rearrangement links TRBV28 to TRBJ2-3, with D perhaps TRBD1 or TRBD2 (5 bases each). CDR3 length: 13 residues. Germline V lookup: CDR1 MDHEN, CDR2 SYDVKM. Trimming removed 6 bases at V and 2 bases at J, with 9 bases between. The CDR3 coding sequence is TGTGCCAGCAGCCGGGACGACACAGATACGCAGTATTTT. Encoded protein: CASSRDDTDTQYF.

The gene calls are TRBV5-1 and TRBJ2-2; 11 positions agree with TRBD2. Trimming cost V 5 bases and J 5 bases; bases outside gene matches: 8. The CDR3 extends over 16 amino acids. The germline V gene has CDR1 SGHRS and CDR2 YFSETQ. CDR3 region: CASSHSGGAGTGELFF. CDR3 in DNA: TGCGCCAGCAGTCATAGCGGGGGGGCCGGGACCGGGGAGCTGTTTTTT.

The chain couples TRBV30 to TRBJ1-3; D not certain. This CDR3 contains 13 residues. V was cut by 7 bases and J by 0 bases, with 10 bases left in between. CDR1 and CDR2 (germline): GTSNPN, SVGIG (reference sequence). CDR3 in amino acids: CAFQLSSGNTIYF. DNA for the CDR3: TGTGCCTTCCAACTCAGCTCTGGAAACACCATATATTTT.

The chain links TRBV13 to TRBJ1-1, with D possibly being TRBD1 (5 bases). CDR3 length: 15 residues. Trimming removed 1 base at V and 4 bases at J, with 13 bases between. Germline values: CDR1 PRHDT, CDR2 FYEKMQ (reference sequence). CDR3 sequence (DNA): TGTGCCAGCAGCTTAGTCGGCAGGGTGAGCACTGAAGCTTTCTTT. Its translation is CASSLVGRVSTEAFF.

This clone has just one count. J is TRBJ2-5 and V is TRBV18; a possible D gene is TRBD2 (5 bases). Trimming removed 1 base from V and 5 bases from J, with 17 bases in between. In germline, CDR1 is KGHSH, CDR2 LQKENI. CDR3 length: 16 amino acids. As DNA, the CDR3 is TGTGCCAGCTCACCACTCGCGGGTCCAACTTCGGAGACCCAGTACTTC. Translated, it gives CASSPLAGPTSETQYF.